The 24 T cell receptor beta chains presented below share a single source sample, sequenced in a study of CD8 T cells in ankylosing spondylitis. What these receptors recognize is not known. Via MiXCR, TCRdb re-called the 5' RACE reads, giving one row per CDR3 protein. The repertoire holds 450,000 to 550,000 distinct CDR3 sequences, with about 5% as singletons. The study, taken as a whole, reports: A TCR beta motif made of about eight highly homologous variants seemed typical of ankylosing spondylitis blood.

The sequenced sample was blood, either unsorted or a sorted T cell fraction (not recorded which). The source of these receptors is a male donor with ankylosing spondylitis.

This clonotype has at least ten counts. This chain joins TRBV4-2 and TRBJ2-7, with D perhaps matching TRBD1 (6 bases). CDR1 and CDR2 from the germline V gene are LGHNA and YNFKEQ. The CDR3 has 15 residues. Trimming stripped 0 bases from V and 4 bases from J, with 13 bases between. CDR3 protein: CASSQEGARGYEQYF. The CDR3 DNA reads as TGTGCCAGCAGCCAAGAGGGGGCCAGGGGATACGAGCAGTACTTC.

Ten or more counts support this clonotype. V is TRBV28 and J is TRBJ2-4; 7 bases fit TRBD1. CDR3 length: 15 amino acids. V shed 5 bases, J shed 3 bases, and the junction held 7 bases outside the gene matches. Germline values: CDR1 MDHEN, CDR2 SYDVKM. The CDR3 bases are TGTGCCAGCAGTCCCCCGGGACAGAACAAAAACATTCAGTACTTC. Amino acid sequence: CASSPPGQNKNIQYF.

This clonotype occurred many times. V usage is TRBV12-3 or TRBV12-4 and J usage is TRBJ1-1; D is unclear. CDR3 size: 13 residues. The germline V and J ends were trimmed by 3 bases and 4 bases, with 9 bases remaining between them. For the CDR3, the DNA is TGTGCCAGCAGTTTGGGTCAGTTCACTGAAGCTTTCTTT. Amino acid sequence: CASSLGQFTEAFF.

This clonotype has a count of ten or more. This chain uses TRBV5-1 with TRBJ1-3; TRBD1 is a possible D gene (6 bases). Trimming cost V 3 bases and J 4 bases, with 14 bases left between them. The CDR3 extends over 15 amino acids. Germline values: CDR1 SGHRS, CDR2 YFSETQ. The CDR3 sequence is CASSSQTGGGNTIYF. The DNA of the CDR3 is TGCGCCAGCAGCTCCCAGACAGGAGGGGGAAACACCATATATTTT.

This clonotype was observed at least ten times. The chain links TRBV6-5 to TRBJ1-1, with D unresolved. Germline loops: CDR1 MNHEY, CDR2 SVGAGI. This CDR3 spans 15 amino acids. The V end was cut by 2 bases, the J end by 4 bases, with 14 bases between. CDR3 sequence: CASSYAMEWGTEAFF. CDR3 sequence (DNA): TGTGCCAGCAGTTACGCAATGGAATGGGGCACTGAAGCTTTCTTT.

This clonotype was counted at least ten times. The chain uses TRBV5-1 and TRBJ1-1, with TRBD1 as a possible D gene (6 bases). Trimming left V 3 bases short and J 0 bases short, with 15 bases between. Germline lookup yields CDR1 SGHRS and CDR2 YFSETQ. This CDR3 has 16 amino acids. The CDR3 nucleotides are TGCGCCAGCAGCTCGACGCGGACAGACATGAACACTGAAGCTTTCTTT. As protein: CASSSTRTDMNTEAFF.

At least ten counts were recorded for this clonotype. The chain has TRBV24-1 and TRBJ2-5, with 8 bases fitting TRBD1. The length of the CDR3 is 16 residues. Germline V CDR1 and CDR2: KGHDR, SFDVKD. With V trimmed by 3 bases and J by 4 bases, 9 bases remained unmatched. The CDR3 DNA is TGTGCCACCAGTGATATAACCCAGGGGGCAGGAGAGACCCAGTACTTC. Amino acids: CATSDITQGAGETQYF.

This clonotype appeared many times. The chain links TRBV5-1 to TRBJ2-3; the match to TRBD2 covers 7 bases. The CDR3 sequence is 16 residues long. V lost 2 bases and J lost 0; bases outside the gene matches: 6. Germline V gene lookup returns CDR1 SGHRS and CDR2 YFSETQ. CDR3 coding DNA: TGCGCCAGCAGCTTACAGGCGGGGGTTAGCACAGATACGCAGTATTTT. Translated, it gives CASSLQAGVSTDTQYF.

There are many counts of this clonotype. The chain couples TRBV5-1 to TRBJ2-7; D uncertain. The CDR3 loop spans 14 amino acids. With 3 bases removed from V and 6 bases from J, the gap between germline ends came to 16 bases. CDR1 and CDR2 from the germline V gene are SGHRS and YFSETQ. CDR3 loop: CASSSGPLEGEQYF. In nucleotides, the CDR3 is TGCGCCAGCAGCTCCGGCCCCTTAGAAGGCGAGCAGTACTTC.

This rearrangement joins TRBV6-2 or TRBV6-3 to TRBJ2-3, with TRBD2 matching over 12 bases. Germline V gene data show CDR1 as MNHEY and CDR2 as SVGEGT. The CDR3 is 15 amino acids. With 5 bases clipped from V and 4 bases from J, the junction kept 4 bases outside the gene matches. The CDR3 nucleotides read TGTGCCAGCAGTAAAGGACTAGCGGGGCCAGATACGCAGTATTTT. Its translation: CASSKGLAGPDTQYF.

The sample holds many counts of this clonotype. This chain connects TRBV9 to TRBJ1-4, with 8 bases lining up with TRBD1. The CDR3 loop spans 16 amino acids. The J segment lost 2 bases and the V segment lost 3 bases, leaving 6 bases of the junction unmatched. In germline, CDR1 is SGDLS, CDR2 YYNGEE. The CDR3 region is CASSAGQGRTNEKLFF. Here the CDR3 DNA reads TGTGCCAGCAGCGCTGGACAGGGTCGTACTAATGAAAAACTGTTTTTT.

This clonotype was seen repeatedly, ten times or more. The rearrangement joins TRBV6-2 or TRBV6-3 to TRBJ2-5; TRBD2 aligns across 11 bases. The CDR3 is 13 amino acids. J lost 5 bases, V lost 8 bases, and 4 bases had no gene match. CDR1 and CDR2 (germline): MNHEY, SVGEGT. CDR3 DNA sequence: TGTGCCAGCCGACTAGCGGGATGGGAGACCCAGTACTTC. This gives the protein CASRLAGWETQYF.

This clonotype has a count of ten or more. The V gene is TRBV7-2, the J gene TRBJ1-1; no firm D call. The length of the CDR3 is 14 residues. From germline, CDR1 is SGHTA and CDR2 FQGNSA. V dropped 2 bases and J dropped 2 bases, with 9 bases sitting between them. The CDR3 protein is CASSLRIFNTEAFF. DNA for the CDR3: TGTGCCAGCAGCTTACGGATCTTCAACACTGAAGCTTTCTTT. Drawing the rest from reference TRBV7-2 and TRBJ1-1, the complete variable domain is GAGVSQSPSNKVTEKGKDVELRCDPISGHTALYWYRQSLGQGLEFLIYFQGNSAPDKSGLPSDRFSAERTGGSVSTLTIQRTQQEDSAVYLCASSLRIFNTEAFFGQGTRLTVV.

This clonotype was seen at least ten times. The rearrangement uses TRBV5-5 and TRBJ2-7; weak D call: TRBD2 (5 bases). CDR3 length equals 14 residues. CDR1 and CDR2 from the germline V gene are SGHKS and YYEKEE (reference sequence). With 0 bases removed from V and 2 bases from J, the gap between germline ends came to 9 bases. The CDR3 sequence: CASSLDAGPYEQYF. Here the CDR3 DNA reads TGTGCCAGCAGCTTGGACGCGGGCCCCTACGAGCAGTACTTC.

This clonotype was recorded at least ten times. V and J are TRBV20-1 and TRBJ2-7; weak D call: TRBD2 (6 bases). From germline, CDR1 is DFQATT and CDR2 SNEGSKA (reference sequence). This CDR3 is 12 amino acids long. The V end was cut by 4 bases, the J end by 4 bases, with 11 bases between. As DNA, the CDR3 is TGCAGTGCTACGGAGGGTGGGTACGAGCAGTACTTC. Amino acids: CSATEGGYEQYF.

As to this clonotype: Given a much more abundant clone one base away, this may be a read error. CDR3: CTSSFARTYEQYF. CDR3 in DNA: TGTACCAGCAGTTTTGCCAGGACTTACGAGCAGTACTTC. The J gene is TRBJ2-7, the V gene TRBV12-3 or TRBV12-4; the D gene is possibly TRBD2 (5 bases). The CDR3 sequence is 13 residues long.

This clonotype occurred many times. The gene calls are TRBV29-1 and TRBJ1-1; D might be TRBD1 (5 bases). Trimming removed 6 bases from V and 4 bases from J, with 18 bases in between. Per germline, CDR1 SQVTM and CDR2 ANQGSEA. CDR3 size: 14 residues. The CDR3: CSVRNRREATEAFF. The CDR3 nucleotides read TGCAGCGTGAGGAACAGGAGGGAGGCCACTGAAGCTTTCTTT.

This clonotype was picked up a small number of times. The chain is built from TRBV10-2 and TRBJ2-5; D assignment may be TRBD1 or TRBD2 (5 bases each). The CDR3 consists of 13 residues. From germline, CDR1 is WSHSY and CDR2 SAAADI. The ends were cut back, 8 bases at V and 5 bases at J, with 15 bases in the middle. The CDR3 loop is CASRGAGPETQYF. The DNA for the CDR3 is TGCGCCAGCCGAGGGGCGGGCCCCGAGACCCAGTACTTC.

This clonotype was recorded many times. The CDR3 sequence is CSVDRTFGDEQFF. The DNA for the CDR3 is TGCAGCGTTGACAGGACCTTCGGGGATGAGCAGTTCTTC. The chain joins TRBV29-1 to TRBJ2-1; D may be TRBD2 (5 bases). Trimming took 3 bases from V and 8 from J, leaving 14 bases between them. The CDR3 covers 13 residues. Looked up from germline, CDR1 is SQVTM and CDR2 is ANQGSEA.

This clonotype showed up just a few times. V is TRBV7-2 and J is TRBJ2-5; weak D call: TRBD1 (6 bases). The CDR3 contains 14 residues. V was shortened by 3 bases and J by 1 base, with 9 bases between the two germline ends. CDR1 is SGHTA, CDR2 FQGNSA, per germline. The CDR3 DNA follows: TGTGCCAGCAGCTTTACGACAGGCCAAGAGACCCAGTACTTC. Translated: CASSFTTGQETQYF.

This clonotype was recorded at least ten times. The chain recombines TRBV11-2 with TRBJ1-1; the D gene is possibly TRBD1 (6 bases). Per the germline V gene, CDR1 is SGHAT and CDR2 is FQNNGV. V was clipped by 6 bases and J by 0 bases, with 23 bases between them. CDR3 length equals 18 residues. The CDR3 DNA reads as TGTGCCAGCAGAAAACGGGGGACACGAGGAGGGATGAACACTGAAGCTTTCTTT. Its translation: CASRKRGTRGGMNTEAFF.

This clonotype has a count of ten or more. A read error may account for a junction end that differs from germline. This CDR3 reads CASSLGLLGPYNEQFF. DNA of the CDR3: TGTGCCAGCAGTTTAGGTTTATTGGGACCCTACAATGAGCAGTTCTTC. The rearrangement links TRBV11-2 to TRBJ2-1; D assignment may be TRBD1 or TRBD2 (5 bases each). The CDR3 loop spans 16 amino acids. Germline V gene lookup returns CDR1 SGHAT and CDR2 FQNNGV.

At least ten counts were recorded for this clonotype. The chain links TRBV4-3 to TRBJ1-2; TRBD1 might be the D (5 bases). The ends were cut back, 0 bases at V and 4 bases at J, with 9 bases in the middle. In germline, CDR1 is LGHNA, CDR2 YSLEER. The CDR3 consists of 14 residues. The DNA of the CDR3 is TGCGCCAGCAGCCAAGAAGTGGGGACCTATGGCTACACCTTC. Protein sequence: CASSQEVGTYGYTF.

This clonotype was detected many times. V and J are TRBV4-2 and TRBJ2-7; D unclear. Per the germline V gene, CDR1 is LGHNA and CDR2 is YNFKEQ. CDR3 size: 15 residues. V gave up 0 bases and J gave up 2 bases, with 11 bases separating them. CDR3 sequence reads: CASSQDMRSPYEQYF. The CDR3 DNA is TGTGCCAGCAGCCAAGATATGCGGAGCCCCTACGAGCAGTACTTC.